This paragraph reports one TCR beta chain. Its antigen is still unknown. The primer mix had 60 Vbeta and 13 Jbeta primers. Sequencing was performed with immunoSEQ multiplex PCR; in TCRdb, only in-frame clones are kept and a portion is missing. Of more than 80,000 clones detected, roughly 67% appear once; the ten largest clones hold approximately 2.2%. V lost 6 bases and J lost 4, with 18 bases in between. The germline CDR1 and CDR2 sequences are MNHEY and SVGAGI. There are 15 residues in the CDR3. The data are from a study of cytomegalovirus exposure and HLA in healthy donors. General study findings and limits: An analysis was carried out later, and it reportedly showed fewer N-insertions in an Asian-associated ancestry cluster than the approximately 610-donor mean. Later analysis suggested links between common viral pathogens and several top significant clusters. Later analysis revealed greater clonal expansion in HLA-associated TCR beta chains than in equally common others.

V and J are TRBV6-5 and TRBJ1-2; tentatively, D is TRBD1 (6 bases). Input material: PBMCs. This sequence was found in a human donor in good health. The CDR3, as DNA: TGTGCCAGCAGCCTAGCAGGGGAAACTATCTATGGCTACACCTTC. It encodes CASSLAGETIYGYTF.